This T cell receptor beta chain was profiled in a study of cytomegalovirus exposure and HLA in healthy donors. Study observations and caveats: In a later analysis, common viral pathogens appeared linked to several of the most significant clusters. A later analysis found that most CMV-associated TCR beta chains appeared HLA-restricted. 150 or so TCR beta chains were listed as cytomegalovirus-associated.

Use of 60 Vbeta and 13 Jbeta primers characterized the PCR. TCRdb keeps only in-frame clones here, not all; method: immunoSEQ multiplex PCR. The sample has about 200,000 clones, approximately 86% seen once; the top ten hold around 0.31%. V was trimmed by 3 bases and J by 4 bases, leaving 19 bases between them. The CDR3 contains 17 residues. From germline, CDR1 is MGHDK and CDR2 SYGVNS. Note on this clone: Its antigen is as yet unknown.

The source of this sequence is a woman aged 25-40 years in good health and CMV-seronegative. The rearrangement uses TRBV25-1 and TRBJ2-1; possibly TRBD1 for D (6 bases). The sequenced material came from PBMCs. The CDR3 loop is CASSDLAGALVYNEQFF. In nucleotides, the CDR3 is TGTGCCAGCAGTGACCTCGCAGGGGCTTTAGTATACAATGAGCAGTTCTTC.